A selection of T cell receptor beta chains follows, all from one sample in a study of blood T cell repertoires in COVID-19. Sequenced by immunoSEQ multiplex PCR; TCRdb stores in-frame clones only, minus some. The table includes over 90,000 clones, approximately 84% detected once. Sequenced sample: peripheral blood. The receptors here all came from a man in his forties or fifties with active or convalescent COVID-19. The CDR3 runs from the conserved cysteine through the conserved F or W. D genes are given only for firm matches. Only part of the rows carry a size: once, few, many, or a class if the clone is expanded.

TRBJ2-3,NA,TRBV4-3,NA,TGCGCCAGCAGCCAAGATGTTCCTGGACATAATGCAGATACGCAGTATTTT,CASSQDVPGHNADTQYF
TRBJ1-2,NA,TRBV3-1/TRBV3-2,NA,TGTGCCAGCGCCCTCCGAGGGCCCAACTATGGCTACACCTTC,CASALRGPNYGYTF
TRBJ2-7,NA,TRBV19,TRBD1,TGTGCCAGTAAAGACAGGGCCTACGAGCAGTACTTC,CASKDRAYEQYF
TRBJ2-3,NA,TRBV6-4,TRBD2,TGTGCCAGCAGTGATAGCGGGGGGTCTACAGATACGCAGTATTTT,CASSDSGGSTDTQYF
TRBJ2-1,NA,TRBV7-2,TRBD2,TGTGCCAGCAGCCCCGGGGTTAGCGGGGGGTACAATGAGCAGTTCTTC,CASSPGVSGGYNEQFF
TRBJ1-4,NA,TRBV7-2,NA,TGTGCCAGCAGCTTAGCGGGGGGGGGTGAAAAACTGTTTTTT,CASSLAGGGEKLFF
TRBJ2-7,NA,TRBV5-6,TRBD2,TGTGCCAGCAGTCGGGAGGGGGAAGGGGACTACGAGCAGTACTTC,CASSREGEGDYEQYF
TRBJ1-6,once,TRBV7-3,NA,TGTGCCAGCAGCTTAAATCTTGGGAAGGGGTCACCCCTCCACTTT,CASSLNLGKGSPLHF
TRBJ1-6,NA,TRBV9,TRBD1,TGTGCCAGCAGCGGCAAAGGACAGGGTCTCAATTCACCCCTCCACTTT,CASSGKGQGLNSPLHF
TRBJ2-1,NA,TRBV10-3,TRBD1,TGTGCCATCAGGCAACCGGGACAGGGATCGGATGAGCAGTTCTTC,CAIRQPGQGSDEQFF
TRBJ2-3,NA,TRBV7-3,NA,TGTGCCAGCAGCTTAACGGGAGAAGATACGCAGTATTTT,CASSLTGEDTQYF
TRBJ1-2,NA,TRBV28,TRBD1,TGTGCCGGCGGACAGGGGAGGTATGGCTACACCTTC,CAGGQGRYGYTF
TRBJ2-7,NA,TRBV7-8,TRBD1,TGTGCCAGCAGCCCCCGCGAGGACAGGACCTCCTACGAGCAGTACTTC,CASSPREDRTSYEQYF
TRBJ1-1,NA,TRBV27,NA,TGTGCCAGCAGTTTATCAAGAGCCAGGACAGTGAACACTGAAGCTTTCTTT,CASSLSRARTVNTEAFF
TRBJ2-4,NA,TRBV10-3,TRBD1,TGTGCCATCAGTCCCTCCGGACAGGGACCAAACATTCAGTACTTC,CAISPSGQGPNIQYF
TRBJ1-2,NA,TRBV6-5,TRBD1,TGTGCCAGCCAAGAACGACAGGGTTCCTATGGCTACACCTTC,CASQERQGSYGYTF
TRBJ2-3,NA,TRBV7-6,NA,TGTGCCAGCAGCCGACAGACTAGTGACACAGATACGCAGTATTTT,CASSRQTSDTDTQYF
TRBJ1-6,few,TRBV30,NA,TGTGCCTGGAGTGAGCGAACACTTTATAATTCACCCCTCCACTTT,CAWSERTLYNSPLHF
TRBJ1-1,NA,TRBV18,TRBD1,TGTGCCAGCTCGCCGGACAGGGGGCACACTGAAGCTTTCTTT,CASSPDRGHTEAFF
TRBJ2-3,NA,TRBV4-1,TRBD1,TGCGCCAGCAGCCCCGGGACAGGTAGCACAGATACGCAGTATTTT,CASSPGTGSTDTQYF
TRBJ1-2,NA,TRBV7-6,TRBD1,TGTGCCAGCAGCTCCGAGGACAGGGGGAACTATGGCTACACCTTC,CASSSEDRGNYGYTF
TRBJ1-6,NA,TRBV10-1,NA,TGCGCCAGCAGTGAGTCGTTGAGGAGCTCCTATAATTCACCCCTCCACTTT,CASSESLRSSYNSPLHF
TRBJ2-7,NA,TRBV6-2/TRBV6-3,TRBD2,TGTGCCAGCAGTTACCCGACGGGGGGGGCCTACGAGCAGTACTTC,CASSYPTGGAYEQYF
TRBJ1-2,NA,TRBV6-2/TRBV6-3,TRBD1,TGTGCCAGCAGCCCCGACAGGGTTAACGGCTACACCTTC,CASSPDRVNGYTF
TRBJ1-1,NA,TRBV29-1,TRBD1,TGCAGCGTTGACGGGACAGGAGGGGGCCTGAACACTGAAGCTTTCTTT,CSVDGTGGGLNTEAFF
TRBJ1-2,NA,TRBV7-2,NA,TGTGCCAGCAGCTTAGGTCCAGCTAACTATGGCTACACCTTC,CASSLGPANYGYTF
TRBJ1-5,NA,TRBV30,TRBD1,TGTGCCTGGAGAGAGACAGGGCACCTCAGTCAGCCCCAGCATTTT,CAWRETGHLSQPQHF
TRBJ1-6,once,TRBV12-3/TRBV12-4,NA,TGTGCCAGCAAGGGGTCCTATAATTCACCCCTCCACTTT,CASKGSYNSPLHF
TRBJ1-1,few,TRBV2,NA,TGTGCCTCCTCGACACCTCCGAACACTGAAGCTTTCTTT,CASSTPPNTEAFF
TRBJ2-5,NA,TRBV2,TRBD1,TGTGCCAGCAGTGAAGAGGACAGGGTTAACCAAGAGACCCAGTACTTC,CASSEEDRVNQETQYF
TRBJ2-3,NA,TRBV3-1/TRBV3-2,TRBD2,TGTGCCAGCAGCCTACGACTAGCGGGGGGCACAGATACGCAGTATTTT,CASSLRLAGGTDTQYF
TRBJ2-2,NA,TRBV7-9,NA,TGTGCCAGCAGCTTTCTTGGGGCGCCCGGGGAGCTGTTTTTT,CASSFLGAPGELFF
TRBJ1-6,NA,TRBV7-2,NA,TGTGCCAGCAGCTTAGTACAGAATAATTCACCCCTCCACTTT,CASSLVQNNSPLHF
TRBJ1-1,NA,TRBV6-5,TRBD1,TGTGCCAGCGATAAAACAGGGGGAACTGAAGCTTTCTTT,CASDKTGGTEAFF
TRBJ1-3,NA,TRBV7-3,NA,TGTGCCAGCAGCCAAACCAGGGAACCTGGAAACACCATATATTTT,CASSQTREPGNTIYF
TRBJ2-7,NA,TRBV9,TRBD1,TGTGCCAGCAGCGTAGGGGACAGGGTTGACGAGCAGTACTTC,CASSVGDRVDEQYF
TRBJ2-1,NA,TRBV7-2,NA,TGTGCCAGCAGCACAGGGCGGGAGCAGTTCTTC,CASSTGREQFF
TRBJ1-4,NA,TRBV7-9,TRBD1,TGTGCCAGCAGCTTGGGACAGGGGGCATTTAAGGAAAAACTGTTTTTT,CASSLGQGAFKEKLFF
TRBJ1-5,NA,TRBV12-3/TRBV12-4,NA,TGTGCCAGCAGCTACAGGGTCGATCAGCCCCAGCATTTT,CASSYRVDQPQHF
TRBJ1-6,NA,TRBV11-2,TRBD1,TGTGCCAGCAGCCCGGGGACAGGGAGGAATTCACCCCTCCACTTT,CASSPGTGRNSPLHF
TRBJ2-7,NA,TRBV6-5,TRBD2,TGTGCCAGCAGTTATGGGAGGGTCGGCAGCTCCTACGAGCAGTACTTC,CASSYGRVGSSYEQYF
TRBJ1-1,NA,TRBV3-1/TRBV3-2,TRBD1,TGTGCCAGCAGCCCGACAGGGTTGCTCGCTGAAGCTTTCTTT,CASSPTGLLAEAFF